Sequencing of this T cell receptor beta chain was carried out in a study of T cells in Graves' hyperthyroidism and ophthalmopathy. There were TCR beta CDR3 regions amplified from RNA transcripts. A set of HTBI primers served as the primers for a first-round RT-PCR of the TCR CDR3. In TCRdb, the multiplex PCR reads were re-called with MiXCR into one record per CDR3 protein. Of nearly 600,000 distinct CDR3 sequences in the sample, approximately 15% were seen once. This clonotype came up many times. Trimming took off 0 bases at V and 8 bases at J, with 25 bases between the two ends. The CDR3 length is 18 residues. The germline gives CDR1 SEHNR, CDR2 FQNEAQ (reference sequence).

The specimen sequenced was blood. This clonotype was sampled from a woman aged 18 to 35 with Graves' ophthalmopathy. V usage is TRBV7-9 and J usage is TRBJ1-2, with D possibly matching TRBD1 (6 bases). The CDR3, as DNA: TGTGCCAGCAGCTTAGCTCAGACCATAAACAGGGACCGGAGCGGCTACACCTTC. Translating it yields CASSLAQTINRDRSGYTF.